This T cell receptor beta chain was observed in a study of T cell responses to AZD1222 COVID-19 vaccine. Broader study findings: Repertoires were obtained solely post-peak T cell response. Donors were chiefly white British, with a greater number of females, and clonal diversity was perhaps underestimated.

The CDR3 runs 17 residues. Germline V gives CDR1 SEHNR, CDR2 FQNEAQ (reference sequence). Trimming took off 2 bases at V and 6 bases at J, with 20 bases between the two ends. Regarding this clone: Its target is unknown.

The method was immunoSEQ multiplex PCR; TCRdb's version includes in-frame clones alone and lacks a portion of them. The table has over 100,000 clones, about 90% seen once; the top ten hold around 7%. The chain combines TRBV7-9 with TRBJ2-1; D might be TRBD1 (6 bases). The source is an adult in good health. Sequencing used peripheral blood, obtained on day 0 of AZD1222 vaccination. CDR3 residues: CASSLSQGIGIANEQFF. The DNA for the CDR3 is TGTGCCAGCAGCTTAAGCCAGGGGATCGGGATTGCCAATGAGCAGTTCTTC.